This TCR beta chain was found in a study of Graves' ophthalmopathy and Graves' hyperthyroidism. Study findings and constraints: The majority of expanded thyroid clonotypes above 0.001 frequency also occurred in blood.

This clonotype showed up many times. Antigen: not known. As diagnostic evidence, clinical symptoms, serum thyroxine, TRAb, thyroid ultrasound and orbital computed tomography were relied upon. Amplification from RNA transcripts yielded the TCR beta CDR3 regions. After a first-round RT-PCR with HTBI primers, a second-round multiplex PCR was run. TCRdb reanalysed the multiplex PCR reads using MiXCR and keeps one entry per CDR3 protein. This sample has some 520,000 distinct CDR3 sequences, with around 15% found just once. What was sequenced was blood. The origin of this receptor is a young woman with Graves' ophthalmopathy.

CDR3 amino acids: CASSPSTEAVDEQYF. CDR3 in DNA: TGTGCCAGCAGTCCCTCGACAGAGGCCGTAGATGAGCAGTACTTC. V is TRBV28 and J is TRBJ2-7; TRBD1 might be the D (5 bases). The CDR3 is 15 residues long. CDR1 MDHEN and CDR2 SYDVKM come from the germline V gene. The V and J ends lost 5 bases and 7 bases respectively, with 21 bases between them.